This TCR beta chain emerged from a study of T-cell memory formation after mild COVID-19. CDR3 length: 18 residues. Findings of the study overall: Clones that contracted clustered mainly in CM and EM if CD4+ and in EMRA if CD8+.

This clonotype is large in the sample. Its antigen is unidentified. Barcoded TCR alpha and TCR beta cDNA libraries with UMIs came from 5'RACE using constant-segment primers. TCRdb independently ran MiXCR on the 5' RACE reads; one entry per CDR3 protein. The sample carries roughly 620 distinct CDR3 sequences, roughly a third recorded once. Source material: PBMCs or a T cell subset sorted from them (not recorded which). The clonotype was recovered from an adult who had mild COVID-19 (a few samples of this study predate the infection). Cell type and time point are not known. This rearrangement joins TRBV21-1 to TRBJ2-1; the table names TRBD2, a call not compared with the DNA. TRBV21-1 is deemed a pseudogene. CDR3 in amino acids: CASSPRGSGSDSYNEQFF. CDR3 sequence (DNA): TGTGCCAGCAGCCCCCGAGGTAGCGGGAGTGACTCCTACAATGAGCAGTTCTTC.